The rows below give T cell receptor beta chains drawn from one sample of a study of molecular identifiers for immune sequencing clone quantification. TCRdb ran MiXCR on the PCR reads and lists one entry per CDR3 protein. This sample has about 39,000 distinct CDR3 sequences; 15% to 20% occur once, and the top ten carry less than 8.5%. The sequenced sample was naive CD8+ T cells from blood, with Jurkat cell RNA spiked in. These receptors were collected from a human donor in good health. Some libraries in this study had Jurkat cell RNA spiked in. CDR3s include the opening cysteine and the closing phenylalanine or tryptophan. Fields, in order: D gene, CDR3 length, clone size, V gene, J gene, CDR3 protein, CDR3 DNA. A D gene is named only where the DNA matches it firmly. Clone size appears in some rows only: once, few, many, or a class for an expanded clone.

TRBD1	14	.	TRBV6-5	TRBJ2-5	CASSTGQGQETQYF	TGTGCCAGCAGTACCGGACAGGGACAAGAGACCCAGTACTTC
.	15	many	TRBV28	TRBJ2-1	CASSLGQGWYNEQFF	TGTGCCAGCAGTTTAGGGCAGGGTTGGTACAATGAGCAGTTCTTC
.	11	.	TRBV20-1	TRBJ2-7	CSAGTSYEQYF	TGCAGTGCCGGGACTTCTTACGAGCAGTACTTC
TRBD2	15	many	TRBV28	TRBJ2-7	CASTLLAGPHYEQYF	TGTGCCAGCACCCTACTAGCGGGACCTCATTACGAGCAGTACTTC
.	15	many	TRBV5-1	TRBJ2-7	CASSPTGSRDYEQYF	TGCGCCAGCAGCCCGACCGGCAGCCGAGACTACGAGCAGTACTTC
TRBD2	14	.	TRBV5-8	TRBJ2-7	CASSLIVGAGEQYF	TGTGCCAGCAGCTTGATCGTGGGAGCGGGGGAGCAGTACTTC
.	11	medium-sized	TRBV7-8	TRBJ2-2	CASSPPGELFF	TGTGCCAGCAGCCCCCCCGGGGAGCTGTTTTTT
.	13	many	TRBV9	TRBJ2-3	CASSVSGTDTQYF	TGTGCCAGCAGCGTCAGCGGCACAGATACGCAGTATTTT
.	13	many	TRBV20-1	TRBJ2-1	CSAGPLSYNEQFF	TGCAGTGCCGGACCGTTGTCCTACAATGAGCAGTTCTTC
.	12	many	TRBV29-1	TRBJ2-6	CSVPTGANVLTF	TGCAGCGTCCCGACTGGGGCCAACGTCCTGACTTTC
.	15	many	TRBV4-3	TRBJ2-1	CASSLWTGSSNEQFF	TGCGCCAGCAGCCTCTGGACGGGTTCATCAAATGAGCAGTTCTTC
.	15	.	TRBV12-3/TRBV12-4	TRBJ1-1	CASSPRRIANTEAFF	TGTGCCAGCAGCCCCAGACGGATTGCGAACACTGAAGCTTTCTTT
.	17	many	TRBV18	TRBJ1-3	CASSPRPNRASGNTIYF	TGTGCCAGCTCACCACGTCCGAATCGGGCCTCTGGAAACACCATATATTTT
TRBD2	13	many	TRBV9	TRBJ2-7	CASSVGGSGEQYF	TGTGCCAGCAGCGTAGGCGGGAGTGGCGAGCAGTACTTC
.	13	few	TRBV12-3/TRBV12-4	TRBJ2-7	CASSLSVAYEQYF	TGTGCCAGCAGTTTATCTGTAGCCTACGAGCAGTACTTC
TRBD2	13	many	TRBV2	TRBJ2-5	CASTGLQQETQYF	TGTGCCAGTACGGGACTACAACAAGAGACCCAGTACTTC
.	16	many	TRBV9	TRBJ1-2	CASSVEGSIRDRGYTF	TGTGCCAGCAGCGTAGAGGGGTCGATCAGGGATCGTGGCTACACCTTC
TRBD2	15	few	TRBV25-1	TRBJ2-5	CASSETSGIGETQYF	TGTGCCAGCAGTGAAACTAGCGGGATTGGGGAGACCCAGTACTTC
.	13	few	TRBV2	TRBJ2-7	CASSDSASYEQYF	TGTGCCAGCAGTGATTCTGCAAGCTACGAGCAGTACTTC
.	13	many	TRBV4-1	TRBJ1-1	CASSQASATEAFF	TGCGCCAGCAGCCAAGCTTCGGCCACTGAAGCTTTCTTT
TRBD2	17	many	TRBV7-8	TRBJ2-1	CASSLETSGIRVYEQFF	TGTGCCAGCAGCTTAGAGACTAGCGGGATTAGGGTCTATGAGCAGTTCTTC
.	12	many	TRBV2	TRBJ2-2	CATLLGTGELFF	TGTGCCACCCTGTTAGGCACCGGGGAGCTGTTTTTT
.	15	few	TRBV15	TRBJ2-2	CATSSSGVRAGELFF	TGTGCCACCAGCAGTTCAGGGGTTAGGGCCGGGGAGCTGTTTTTT
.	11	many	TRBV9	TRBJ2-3	CASQGRESQYF	TGTGCCAGCCAGGGGCGGGAGTCGCAGTATTTT
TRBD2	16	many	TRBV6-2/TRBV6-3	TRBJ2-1	CASSVLAGRIYNEQFF	TGTGCCAGCAGTGTCCTAGCGGGGCGAATTTACAATGAGCAGTTCTTC
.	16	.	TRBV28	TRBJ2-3	CASSANHLTSTDTQYF	TGTGCCAGCAGTGCAAACCACTTAACTAGCACAGATACGCAGTATTTT
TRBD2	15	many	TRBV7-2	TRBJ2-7	CASSLGSGSIYEQYF	TGTGCCAGCAGCTTAGGCAGCGGGAGTATATACGAGCAGTACTTC
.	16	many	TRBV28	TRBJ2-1	CASRLGSRVQNNEQFF	TGTGCCAGCAGATTAGGGTCCCGGGTTCAAAACAATGAGCAGTTCTTC
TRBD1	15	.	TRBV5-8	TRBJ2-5	CASSLWGQEGETQYF	TGTGCCAGCAGCTTGTGGGGACAGGAGGGAGAGACCCAGTACTTC
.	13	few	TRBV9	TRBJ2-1	CASSPPIYNEQFF	TGTGCCAGCAGCCCCCCGATCTACAATGAGCAGTTCTTC
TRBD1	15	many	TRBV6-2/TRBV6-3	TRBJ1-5	CASSGTGHSNQPQHF	TGTGCCAGCAGTGGGACAGGTCATAGCAATCAGCCCCAGCATTTT
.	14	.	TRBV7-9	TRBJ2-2	CASSPYRVSGELFF	TGTGCCAGCAGCCCCTACAGGGTGTCCGGGGAGCTGTTTTTT
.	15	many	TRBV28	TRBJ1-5	CASSFFRRVNQPQHF	TGTGCCAGCAGTTTTTTCCGACGGGTCAATCAGCCCCAGCATTTT
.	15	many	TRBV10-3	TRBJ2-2	CAISELAGALLELFF	TGTGCCATCAGTGAGTTGGCCGGCGCCCTTTTAGAGCTGTTTTTT
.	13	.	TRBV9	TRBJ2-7	CASSAPRSYEQYF	TGTGCCAGCAGCGCACCGCGGAGCTACGAGCAGTACTTC
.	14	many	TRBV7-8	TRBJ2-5	CASSHNRDEETQYF	TGTGCCAGCAGCCACAACCGGGACGAAGAGACCCAGTACTTC
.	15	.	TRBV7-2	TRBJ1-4	CANSLGEGGNEKLFF	TGTGCCAACAGCTTAGGGGAGGGGGGGAATGAAAAACTGTTTTTT
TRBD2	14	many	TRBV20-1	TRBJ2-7	CSARVNGRAHEQYF	TGCAGTGCTAGAGTTAACGGGAGGGCCCACGAGCAGTACTTC
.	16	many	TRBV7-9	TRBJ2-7	CASSLALGRTAYEQYF	TGTGCCAGCAGCTTAGCGTTGGGCAGGACCGCCTACGAGCAGTACTTC
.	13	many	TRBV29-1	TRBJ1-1	CSASWGADTEAFF	TGCAGCGCTTCGTGGGGGGCTGACACTGAAGCTTTCTTT
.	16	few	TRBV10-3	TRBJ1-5	CAISDSGRGGNQPQHF	TGTGCCATCAGTGATTCCGGCAGAGGGGGCAATCAGCCCCAGCATTTT
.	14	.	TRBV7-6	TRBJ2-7	CASSFGGLPGEQYF	TGTGCCAGCAGCTTCGGGGGCCTCCCTGGGGAGCAGTACTTC
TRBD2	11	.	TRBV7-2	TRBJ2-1	CASATSPEQFF	TGTGCCAGCGCGACTAGCCCTGAGCAGTTCTTC
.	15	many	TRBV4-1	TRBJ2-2	CASSHIGTATGELFF	TGCGCCAGCAGCCATATCGGGACTGCCACCGGGGAGCTGTTTTTT
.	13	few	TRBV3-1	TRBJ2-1	CASRGSAYNEQFF	TGTGCCAGCAGGGGCTCAGCCTACAATGAGCAGTTCTTC
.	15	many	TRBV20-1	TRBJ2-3	CSAPSRAPSTDTQYF	TGCAGTGCCCCCTCCCGGGCACCTAGCACAGATACGCAGTATTTT
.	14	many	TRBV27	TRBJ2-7	CASSLNRDSYEQYF	TGTGCCAGCAGTTTAAACAGGGACTCCTACGAGCAGTACTTC
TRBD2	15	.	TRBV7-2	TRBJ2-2	CATQPGLARTGELFF	TGTGCCACACAGCCGGGACTAGCAAGGACCGGGGAGCTGTTTTTT
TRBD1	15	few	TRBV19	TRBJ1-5	CASSIWDRGNQPQHF	TGTGCCAGTAGTATTTGGGACAGGGGCAATCAGCCCCAGCATTTT
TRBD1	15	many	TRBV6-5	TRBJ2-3	CASSFGTGGTDTQYF	TGTGCCAGCAGTTTTGGGACAGGGGGCACAGATACGCAGTATTTT
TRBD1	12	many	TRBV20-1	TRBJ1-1	CSAWDSTTEAFF	TGCAGTGCTTGGGACAGTACCACTGAAGCTTTCTTT
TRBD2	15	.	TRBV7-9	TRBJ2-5	CASSKTLAGQETQYF	TGTGCCAGCAGCAAAACACTAGCGGGACAAGAGACCCAGTACTTC
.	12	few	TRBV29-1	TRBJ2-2	CSVFQNTGELFF	TGCAGCGTTTTTCAGAACACCGGGGAGCTGTTTTTT
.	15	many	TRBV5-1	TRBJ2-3	CAIRGTGPNTDTQYF	TGCGCCATAAGGGGCACAGGGCCCAACACAGATACGCAGTATTTT
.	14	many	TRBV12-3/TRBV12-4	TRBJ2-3	CASRPPGTADTQYF	TGTGCCAGCAGACCCCCGGGGACTGCGGATACGCAGTATTTT